The 29 T cell receptor beta chains in this list originate from one sample, sequenced in a study of shared clonotypes between healthy human individuals. Using immunoSEQ multiplex PCR, the repertoire was profiled, and TCRdb retains in-frame clones only, with some absent. This sample has millions of clones, with roughly nine tenths found just once. Sequencing was performed on naive CD4+ T cells sorted from blood. Subset: CD45RA+ positively selected. The receptors originated from a man younger than 35 in good health.

The V call is TRBV19, the J call TRBJ1-1; TRBD1 aligns across 7 bases. CDR3 size: 14 residues. CDR1 and CDR2 from the germline V gene are LNHDA and SQIVND (reference sequence). The V segment lost 4 bases and the J segment 6 bases; nucleotides outside the gene matches: 8. This CDR3 is CASSRTGVVPEAFF. As DNA, the CDR3 is TGTGCCAGTAGTAGAACAGGGGTAGTCCCTGAAGCTTTCTTT.

This sequence joins TRBV6-1 and TRBJ1-5; possible D gene TRBD1, 5 bases. V was shortened by 6 bases and J by 4 bases, with 13 bases between the two germline ends. The CDR3 length is 14 residues. CDR1 is MNHNS and CDR2 is SASEGT in the germline V gene. The CDR3 is CASRGLLLNQPQHF. The DNA of the CDR3 is TGTGCCAGCAGGGGACTTTTGCTTAATCAGCCCCAGCATTTT.

This rearrangement joins TRBV7-2 to TRBJ2-2, with D possibly being TRBD1 or TRBD2 (5 bases each). In germline, CDR1 is SGHTA, CDR2 FQGNSA. The CDR3 is made up of 16 amino acids. Trimming pared 5 bases from V and 6 bases from J, leaving 19 bases between. The CDR3 is CASSRGALTQAGELFF. The CDR3, as DNA: TGTGCCAGCAGCCGAGGGGCACTAACCCAGGCCGGGGAGCTGTTTTTT.

This clone was seen once. The genes are TRBV6-5 and TRBJ2-7; no firm D call. CDR1 is MNHEY, CDR2 SVGAGI, per germline. V lost 0 bases to trimming and J lost 3 bases, with 12 bases between them. The CDR3 covers 15 residues. The CDR3 protein is CASSYSGRQSYEQYF. The CDR3 region has the DNA TGTGCCAGCAGTTACTCGGGTAGGCAGAGCTACGAGCAGTACTTC.

This clone showed up just once. This rearrangement joins TRBV6-6 to TRBJ1-6, with no clear D. This CDR3 region has 13 residues. V was clipped by 2 bases and J by 9 bases, with 8 bases between them. Germline lookup yields CDR1 MNHNY and CDR2 SVGAGI (reference sequence). The chain's CDR3 is CASSYGQASPLHF. CDR3 coding DNA: TGTGCCAGCAGTTACGGGCAGGCTTCACCCCTCCACTTT.

This sequence joins TRBV4-1 and TRBJ2-3; TRBD2 matches at 8 bases. Trimming took 0 bases from V and 1 from J; bases not matched to a gene: 3. CDR3 length equals 16 residues. Germline V gives CDR1 MGHRA, CDR2 YSYEKL. DNA of the CDR3: TGCGCCAGCAGCCAAGACACGGGGGGGCGCACAGATACGCAGTATTTT. This codes for CASSQDTGGRTDTQYF.

The V gene is TRBV19, the J gene TRBJ2-7; maybe TRBD1 (6 bases). Germline V gene lookup returns CDR1 LNHDA and CDR2 SQIVND (reference sequence). With 5 bases removed from V and 4 bases from J, the gap between germline ends came to 21 bases. There are 16 residues in the CDR3. CDR3: CASSLLSGTLVYEQYF. The CDR3 bases are TGTGCCAGTAGTCTACTTTCCGGGACACTAGTTTACGAGCAGTACTTC.

The genes are TRBV25-1 and TRBJ2-5, with no clear D. Trimming cost V 0 bases and J 4 bases, with 6 bases left between them. Looked up from germline, CDR1 is MGHDK and CDR2 is SYGVNS. The CDR3 is made up of 13 amino acids. The CDR3, as DNA: TGTGCCAGCAGTGAATATAAGGGAGAGACCCAGTACTTC. This codes for CASSEYKGETQYF. The whole variable domain, filled in from reference TRBV25-1 and TRBJ2-5, reads EADIYQTPRYLVIGTGKKITLECSQTMGHDKMYWYQQDPGMELHLIHYSYGVNSTEKGDLSSESTVSRIRTEHFPLTLESARPSHTSQYLCASSEYKGETQYFGPGTRLLVL.

V usage is TRBV7-8 and J usage is TRBJ1-5, with D unclear. The germline CDR1 and CDR2 sequences are SGHVS and FQNEAQ. This CDR3 is 17 amino acids long. V shed 5 bases and J shed 2 bases, with 19 bases lying between them. This CDR3 reads CASSLHISGSGNQPQHF. CDR3 DNA sequence: TGTGCCAGCAGCCTTCATATTTCGGGGAGCGGCAATCAGCCCCAGCATTTT.

The chain has TRBV2 and TRBJ1-2; D uncertain. The CDR3 contains 14 residues. The germline V gene encodes CDR1 SNHLY and CDR2 FYNNEI. V was pared by 3 bases and J by 4 bases, with 12 bases between. This CDR3 reads CASSDSVYGYGYTF. CDR3 nucleotides: TGTGCCAGCAGTGATTCAGTCTATGGCTATGGCTACACCTTC.

As to this clone: Other DNA sequences in this specimen translate into the identical CDR3. In DNA form, the CDR3 reads TGTGCCAGCTCCGCCGGGACAGTTAATGAAAAACTGTTTTTT. It translates to CASSAGTVNEKLFF. The chain combines TRBV18 with TRBJ1-4; 7 nucleotides agree with TRBD1. This CDR3 has 14 residues. Germline V lookup: CDR1 KGHSH, CDR2 LQKENI. After removal of 6 bases from V and 4 bases from J, the junction contained 5 bases not matched to a gene.

This chain connects TRBV6-6 to TRBJ1-2; perhaps TRBD1 as D (5 bases). V was trimmed by 7 bases and J by 0 bases, leaving 12 bases between them. The CDR3 contains 14 residues. Germline V lookup: CDR1 MNHNY, CDR2 SVGAGI (reference sequence). In DNA form, the CDR3 reads TGTGCCAGCACTATGACAGACGCTAACTATGGCTACACCTTC. This translates into CASTMTDANYGYTF.

This clone is a singleton in its sample. The chain carries TRBV7-3 and TRBJ2-5; 10 bases map to TRBD2. The germline V gene encodes CDR1 SGHTA and CDR2 FQGTGA. The CDR3 is 13 amino acids. J was trimmed by 7 bases and V by 5 bases; bases with no gene match: 4. The DNA for the CDR3 is TGTGCCAGCAGCCCTAGCGGGGGAGGGACCCAGTACTTC. It specifies CASSPSGGGTQYF.

The CDR3 DNA is TGTGCCAGCAGTTTAGGCAGGGGAAATTTGGGGCCCCAGCATTTT. As protein: CASSLGRGNLGPQHF. V usage is TRBV27 and J usage is TRBJ1-5; possible D gene TRBD1, 6 bases. The V end was cut by 2 bases, the J end by 9 bases, with 17 bases between. Germline assignment: CDR1 MNHEY and CDR2 SMNVEV (reference sequence). There are 15 residues in the CDR3.

The rearrangement uses TRBV9 and TRBJ2-7; no clear D gene. Trimming removed 4 bases at V and 5 bases at J, with 13 bases between. The CDR3 sequence is 13 residues long. In germline, CDR1 is SGDLS, CDR2 YYNGEE. CDR3 sequence: CASSSNTANEQYF. In nucleotides, the CDR3 is TGTGCCAGCAGCTCCAACACGGCGAACGAGCAGTACTTC.

The genes are TRBV6-4 and TRBJ2-1; D possibly corresponds to TRBD2 (5 bases). This CDR3 has 15 residues. V was cut by 5 bases and J by 2 bases, with 13 bases left in between. Germline lookup yields CDR1 MRHNA and CDR2 SNTAGT. DNA for the CDR3: TGTGCCAGCAGTACCTCTTGGGAGACCTACAATGAGCAGTTCTTC. This gives the protein CASSTSWETYNEQFF.

V and J are TRBV7-8 and TRBJ2-1; D is undetermined. The V end was cut by 1 base, the J end by 9 bases, with 7 bases between. Looked up from germline, CDR1 is SGHVS and CDR2 is FQNEAQ. The CDR3 has 12 residues. The CDR3 is CASSLVAVEQFF. As DNA, the CDR3 is TGTGCCAGCAGCTTAGTAGCCGTTGAGCAGTTCTTC. Using reference TRBV7-8 and TRBJ2-1 for the parts outside the CDR3, the full variable domain is GAGVSQSPRYKVAKRGQDVALRCDPISGHVSLFWYQQALGQGPEFLTYFQNEAQLDKSGLPSDRFFAERPEGSVSTLKIQRTQQEDSAVYLCASSLVAVEQFFGPGTRLTVL.

The V and J genes are TRBV6-5 and TRBJ2-4, with 7 bases fitting TRBD2. CDR3 length: 13 residues. The ends lost 11 bases at V and 0 bases at J; junction bases unmatched: 4. Germline-derived CDR1 and CDR2 are MNHEY and SVGAGI. The CDR3 nucleotides are TGTGCCTGCGGGAGATTAGCCAAAAACATTCAGTACTTC. Its translation is CACGRLAKNIQYF.

As concerns this clone: This same CDR3 is encoded by further DNA sequences in the sample. The rearrangement links TRBV30 to TRBJ2-3; 7 bases map to TRBD2. Germline assignment: CDR1 GTSNPN and CDR2 SVGIG (reference sequence). J gave up 5 bases and V 3 bases, and 11 bases lay outside the gene matches. The CDR3 is 15 residues long. CDR3 residues: CAWSGLAGAVDTQYF. CDR3 in DNA: TGTGCCTGGAGCGGACTGGCGGGAGCTGTAGATACGCAGTATTTT.

This chain uses TRBV7-2 with TRBJ2-7; TRBD2 is a possible D gene (5 bases). The CDR3 loop spans 15 amino acids. Deletions cut 4 bases from V and 3 bases from J, with 16 bases between. The germline gives CDR1 SGHTA, CDR2 FQGNSA. The CDR3 is CASSSGGVKNYEQYF. The CDR3 DNA sequence: TGTGCCAGCAGCTCAGGAGGAGTTAAAAACTACGAGCAGTACTTC.

The chain is built from TRBV6-1 and TRBJ2-3; D remains ambiguous. The CDR3 is 13 amino acids. Trimming stripped 7 bases from V and 2 bases from J, with 10 bases between. The germline gives CDR1 MNHNS, CDR2 SASEGT. CDR3 in amino acids: CASISVSTDTQYF. The CDR3 nucleotides read TGTGCCAGCATATCAGTTTCCACAGATACGCAGTATTTT.

V is TRBV6-6 and J is TRBJ2-5; D gene unclear. The length of the CDR3 is 15 residues. Trimming cost V 1 base and J 2 bases, with 11 bases left between them. The germline V gene encodes CDR1 MNHNY and CDR2 SVGAGI (reference sequence). CDR3 region: CASSYYQTAQETQYF. The CDR3 DNA sequence: TGTGCCAGCAGTTACTACCAAACGGCTCAAGAGACCCAGTACTTC.

This chain uses TRBV19 with TRBJ2-7, with TRBD1 matching over 8 bases. There are 14 residues in the CDR3. The trim removed 7 bases at V and 5 bases at J, leaving 10 bases unmatched. Germline V gives CDR1 LNHDA, CDR2 SQIVND (reference sequence). The CDR3 DNA is TGTGCCAGTACTACAGGGGGAAAATCGAACGAGCAGTACTTC. This encodes CASTTGGKSNEQYF.

The gene calls are TRBV4-1 and TRBJ2-1; no clear D. This CDR3 contains 15 residues. In germline, CDR1 is MGHRA, CDR2 YSYEKL. V lost 4 bases to trimming and J lost 7 bases, with 17 bases between them. The CDR3, as DNA: TGCGCCAGCAGCCCCGGCGCCCGATTGTGGAATGAGCAGTTCTTC. This translates into CASSPGARLWNEQFF.

CDR3 DNA sequence: TGCAGCGTGACAGGGAATGGGGATACGCAGTATTTT. As protein: CSVTGNGDTQYF. The rearrangement links TRBV29-1 to TRBJ2-3, with TRBD1 matching over 7 bases. Germline V gene lookup returns CDR1 SQVTM and CDR2 ANQGSEA. CDR3 length: 12 residues. With V trimmed by 6 bases and J by 6 bases, 6 bases remained unmatched.

The rearrangement joins TRBV28 to TRBJ2-7; no clear D gene. Trimming left V 4 bases short and J 2 bases short, with 15 bases between. This CDR3 comprises 15 residues. Germline V CDR1 and CDR2: MDHEN, SYDVKM. The CDR3 protein is CASSSHPRITYEQYF. The CDR3, as DNA: TGTGCCAGCAGTTCTCACCCCCGCATTACCTACGAGCAGTACTTC.

This chain uses TRBV6-5 with TRBJ2-3; D assignment may be TRBD1 or TRBD2 (5 bases each). CDR1 is MNHEY, CDR2 SVGAGI, per germline. The V gene lost 4 bases and the J gene lost 7 bases, with 12 bases spanning the gap. The CDR3 is 13 amino acids. The CDR3 spells CASSFGGTNTQYF. CDR3 in DNA: TGTGCCAGCAGTTTTGGGGGAACGAATACGCAGTATTTT.

The J gene is TRBJ1-1, the V gene TRBV2; 10 bases agree with TRBD1. Germline V CDR1 and CDR2: SNHLY, FYNNEI. CDR3 size: 15 residues. The V segment lost 4 bases and the J segment 9 bases; nucleotides outside the gene matches: 11. In DNA form, the CDR3 reads TGTGCCAGCAGTGGACAGGGGGCGCGGATCGTTAAAGCTTTCTTT. This gives the protein CASSGQGARIVKAFF.

This clone was recorded once. DNA for the CDR3: TGTGCCTCGCAGGGGGCCGCGGCCTACGAGCAGTACTTC. It encodes CASQGAAAYEQYF. The chain is built from TRBV10-3 and TRBJ2-7, with 8 bases that match TRBD1. This CDR3 has 13 amino acids. In germline, CDR1 is ENHRY, CDR2 SYGVKD. The V segment lost 11 bases and the J segment 2 bases; nucleotides outside the gene matches: 8.